A single sample is the source of the 32 T cell receptor beta chains below, sequenced in a study of regulatory T cells in long-lasting Graves disease. Documented time point: persistent/refractory GD, antithyroid drugs over 5 years with positive TRAb. Extracted RNA from PBMCs served as the source of the TCR library. Construction of the TCR beta libraries employed iRepertoire HTBI primers in conjunction with Arm-PCR of CDR3 regions. TCRdb analysed the multiplex PCR reads with MiXCR anew, one entry per CDR3 protein. The table records hundreds of thousands of distinct CDR3 sequences, around 30% of them present only once. The specimen comprised peripheral blood mononuclear cells (PBMCs), sampled when the disease was refractory, from a patient treated with antithyroid drugs. These receptors all come from a female donor with Graves disease.

This clonotype showed up just a few times. The genes are TRBV5-4 and TRBJ2-5, with 8 bases fitting TRBD2. The CDR3 contains 14 residues. CDR1 and CDR2 from the germline V gene are SGHNT and YYREEE (reference sequence). The ends lost 3 bases at V and 5 bases at J; junction bases unmatched: 6. CDR3 DNA sequence: TGTGCCAGCAGCTCGGGACTAGGGGTGGAGACCCAGTACTTC. It encodes CASSSGLGVETQYF.

This clonotype is a singleton in its sample. The chain is built from TRBV3-1 and TRBJ2-1; 9 bases line up with TRBD2. This CDR3 spans 16 amino acids. Germline loops: CDR1 LGHDT, CDR2 YNNKEL (reference sequence). The V segment lost 0 bases and the J segment 7 bases; nucleotides outside the gene matches: 7. This chain's CDR3 is CASSQDKAGGRNEQFF. CDR3 DNA: TGTGCCAGCAGCCAAGATAAGGCGGGAGGGAGGAATGAGCAGTTCTTC.

In its sample, this clonotype was seen a few times. The V gene is TRBV6-1, the J gene TRBJ2-3; D is ambiguous. The germline V gene has CDR1 MNHNS and CDR2 SASEGT. CDR3 length equals 14 residues. V shed 0 bases and J shed 0 bases, with 4 bases lying between them. CDR3 bases: TGTGCCAGCAGTGAAGCCCACAGCACAGATACGCAGTATTTT. Protein product: CASSEAHSTDTQYF.

This clonotype showed up just a few times. This chain joins TRBV30 and TRBJ1-5, with D unclear. Germline CDR1 GTSNPN, CDR2 SVGIG (reference sequence). The CDR3 is made up of 14 amino acids. Trimming removed 1 base at V and 2 bases at J, with 9 bases between. CDR3 region: CAWSADLRNQPQHF. For the CDR3, the DNA is TGTGCCTGGAGTGCGGACCTCCGCAATCAGCCCCAGCATTTT.

CDR3 in DNA: TGTGCCAGCAGCATCCAGCAGGTCGAGCAGTACTTC. It translates to CASSIQQVEQYF. V usage is TRBV7-9 and J usage is TRBJ2-7; no reliable D call. CDR1 is SEHNR and CDR2 is FQNEAQ in the germline V gene (reference sequence). The CDR3 contains 12 residues. Trimming left V 5 bases short and J 6 bases short, with 11 bases between.

The chain is built from TRBV5-1 and TRBJ2-2; TRBD2 agrees at 10 bases. This CDR3 spans 15 amino acids. The V and J ends lost 4 bases and 3 bases, in that order; junction bases with no gene match: 3. CDR1 and CDR2 from the germline V gene are SGHRS and YFSETQ. This CDR3 reads CASSQGLADTGELFF. As DNA, the CDR3 is TGCGCCAGCAGCCAAGGACTAGCGGACACCGGGGAGCTGTTTTTT.

A remark on this clonotype: This may be a read error: a much more frequent sequence differs by one nucleotide. The gene calls are TRBV12-3 or TRBV12-4 and TRBJ2-7; 10 nucleotides agree with TRBD1. The CDR3 is 13 residues long. Trimming took 4 bases from V and 12 from J; bases not matched to a gene: 9. CDR3 DNA: TGTGCCAGCAGTTGGGGACAGGGGATGGGGCGGTACTTC. Amino acids: CASSWGQGMGRYF.

This chain uses TRBV2 with TRBJ1-5; a possible D gene is TRBD1 (6 bases). The V end lost 6 bases, the J end lost 9 bases, and 15 bases lay between the germline ends. The CDR3 runs 13 residues. CDR1 and CDR2 (germline): SNHLY, FYNNEI. DNA for the CDR3: TGTGCCAGCAGGGACGGGGGCCCCCCGCCCCAGCATTTT. Translation gives CASRDGGPPPQHF.

There are a few counts of this clonotype. The J gene is TRBJ1-4, the V gene TRBV7-9; D perhaps matches TRBD1 (6 bases). Trimming removed 7 bases from V and 8 bases from J, with 14 bases in between. CDR1 and CDR2 from the germline V gene are SEHNR and FQNEAQ (reference sequence). This CDR3 comprises 13 residues. The CDR3 spells CASINRVGEKLFF. CDR3 nucleotide sequence: TGTGCCAGCATCAACAGGGTCGGGGAAAAACTGTTTTTT. Supplemented by reference TRBV7-9 and TRBJ1-4, the full variable domain reads DTGVSQNPRHKITKRGQNVTFRCDPISEHNRLYWYRQTLGQGPEFLTYFQNEAQLEKSRLLSDRFSAERPKGSFSTLEIQRTEQGDSAMYLCASINRVGEKLFFGSGTQLSVL.

The rearrangement uses TRBV27 and TRBJ1-2; D possibly corresponds to TRBD1 (5 bases). CDR3 length equals 14 residues. Germline loops: CDR1 MNHEY, CDR2 SMNVEV (reference sequence). Deletions cut 2 bases from V and 7 bases from J, with 14 bases between. The CDR3: CASSLGGTTGGYTF. CDR3 in DNA: TGTGCCAGCAGTTTAGGGGGGACCACGGGTGGCTACACCTTC.

This chain uses TRBV29-1 with TRBJ1-1; D gene uncertain. CDR1 and CDR2 from the germline V gene are SQVTM and ANQGSEA. The CDR3 is 12 amino acids. The V end lost 6 bases, the J end lost 4 bases, and 12 bases lay between the germline ends. The CDR3 sequence is CSVKTRPTEAFF. The CDR3, as DNA: TGCAGCGTGAAGACCAGGCCCACTGAAGCTTTCTTT.

The V and J genes are TRBV24-1 and TRBJ2-2, with a weak D call TRBD2 (5 bases). This CDR3 region has 16 residues. In germline, CDR1 is KGHDR, CDR2 SFDVKD. V was clipped by 8 bases and J by 4 bases, with 19 bases between them. In DNA form, the CDR3 reads TGTGCCACCACTCAAGGTCCGGGGTTTGGCACCGGGGAGCTGTTTTTT. It is translated as CATTQGPGFGTGELFF.

This chain links TRBV4-2 with TRBJ1-1; D might be TRBD1 (5 bases). The length of the CDR3 is 15 residues. The V gene lost 4 bases and the J gene lost 5 bases, with 17 bases spanning the gap. Looked up from germline, CDR1 is LGHNA and CDR2 is YNFKEQ. CDR3: CASSRERTGGTEAFF. In DNA form, the CDR3 reads TGTGCCAGCAGCCGCGAACGGACTGGGGGAACTGAAGCTTTCTTT.

The chain recombines TRBV15 with TRBJ2-4, with D possibly TRBD2 on 6 matching bases. The germline V and J ends were trimmed by 2 bases and 6 bases, with 11 bases remaining between them. The CDR3 is made up of 14 amino acids. CDR1 LNHNV and CDR2 YYDKDF come from the germline V gene (reference sequence). CDR3 sequence reads: CATSRQDGRNIQYF. DNA of the CDR3: TGTGCCACCAGCAGACAGGACGGGAGAAACATTCAGTACTTC.

The chain links TRBV7-2 to TRBJ1-5, with D possibly TRBD1 on 5 matching bases. Trimming left V 5 bases short and J 6 bases short, with 17 bases between. The germline CDR1 and CDR2 sequences are SGHTA and FQGNSA. The CDR3 is 15 amino acids. In nucleotides, the CDR3 is TGTGCCAGCAGCCCGGATCTCGGGGGGGGTCAGCCCCAGCATTTT. It specifies CASSPDLGGGQPQHF.

This rearrangement joins TRBV28 to TRBJ2-7; 7 bases agree with TRBD1. Germline CDR1 MDHEN, CDR2 SYDVKM. Germline trimming cut 6 bases from V and 6 bases from J; bases unmatched to any gene: 5. CDR3 size: 12 residues. The CDR3 loop reads CASRNTGVEQYF. The CDR3 DNA sequence: TGTGCCAGCAGGAACACAGGGGTCGAGCAGTACTTC.

Concerning this clonotype: The junction departs from the called germline gene at one end, perhaps through a read error. V usage is TRBV27 and J usage is TRBJ2-7, with D possibly matching TRBD1 (6 bases). The V gene's germline CDR1 is MNHEY and CDR2 SMNVEV (reference sequence). This CDR3 spans 15 amino acids. The CDR3 region is CASNLATGSSYEQYF. The CDR3 nucleotides read TGTGCCAGCAATTTAGCCACAGGGAGCTCCTACGAGCAGTACTTC.

The genes are TRBV2 and TRBJ2-7, with 8 bases that match TRBD1. Germline values: CDR1 SNHLY, CDR2 FYNNEI. The CDR3 extends over 12 amino acids. The junction had 3 bases not matched to a gene; V was cut back by 6 bases and J by 5 bases. The CDR3 here is CASRGQAHEQYF. The CDR3, as DNA: TGTGCCAGCAGGGGACAGGCCCACGAGCAGTACTTC.

A few counts support this clonotype. V gene TRBV13 combines with J gene TRBJ1-2; TRBD1 matches 10 bases. Trimming cost V 5 bases and J 7 bases; bases outside gene matches: 10. The CDR3 is 15 residues long. Germline CDR1 PRHDT, CDR2 FYEKMQ (reference sequence). DNA of the CDR3: TGTGCCAGCAGCGTACGCGGGACAGGGGCGCTTGGCTACACCTTC. Translating gives CASSVRGTGALGYTF.

The CDR3 protein is CASSRGTRAGELFF. CDR3 DNA sequence: TGTGCCAGCAGTAGAGGGACTAGGGCCGGGGAGCTGTTTTTT. V and J are TRBV12-3 or TRBV12-4 and TRBJ2-2, with 8 positions matching TRBD2. Trimming cost V 5 bases and J 6 bases; bases outside gene matches: 5. This CDR3 spans 14 amino acids.

V and J are TRBV5-4 and TRBJ2-5; D is possibly TRBD2 (6 bases). V was clipped by 0 bases and J by 5 bases, with 8 bases between them. This CDR3 region has 13 residues. Germline values: CDR1 SGHNT, CDR2 YYREEE (reference sequence). CDR3 sequence reads: CASSLAGDETQYF. The CDR3 DNA follows: TGTGCCAGCAGCTTGGCGGGGGATGAGACCCAGTACTTC.

This sequence joins TRBV6-1 and TRBJ1-1; possibly TRBD1 for D (6 bases). The germline CDR1 and CDR2 sequences are MNHNS and SASEGT. With 0 bases removed from V and 7 bases from J, the gap between germline ends came to 9 bases. This CDR3 has 13 residues. The CDR3 DNA is TGTGCCAGCAGTGAAGCTCAGGGGCTTGAAGCTTTCTTT. Translated: CASSEAQGLEAFF.

V is TRBV29-1 and J is TRBJ1-2; D may be TRBD1 (6 bases). The CDR3 loop spans 12 amino acids. Between the trimmed V and J ends, which lost 8 bases and 0 bases, there was a span of 10 bases. The V gene's germline CDR1 is SQVTM and CDR2 ANQGSEA. The CDR3 nucleotides are TGCAGCTTACAGGGATCTAACTATGGCTACACCTTC. Residues: CSLQGSNYGYTF.

This clonotype has only a few counts. The rearrangement links TRBV29-1 to TRBJ2-7; 12 bases fit TRBD2. With 4 bases clipped from V and 0 bases from J, the junction kept 7 bases outside the gene matches. The CDR3 consists of 16 residues. Germline assignment: CDR1 SQVTM and CDR2 ANQGSEA. CDR3 amino acids: CSVVRLAGASSYEQYF. CDR3 nucleotide sequence: TGCAGCGTTGTTAGACTAGCGGGGGCAAGCTCCTACGAGCAGTACTTC.

This clonotype has at least ten counts. This chain joins TRBV11-2 and TRBJ2-7, with 11 bases aligning to TRBD2. V dropped 2 bases and J dropped 5; count of bases not matched to a gene: 2. This CDR3 region has 14 residues. The germline gives CDR1 SGHAT, CDR2 FQNNGV. CDR3 sequence reads: CASSLTSGSDEQYF. DNA for the CDR3: TGTGCCAGCAGCTTAACTAGCGGGAGCGACGAGCAGTACTTC.

This clonotype appeared a few times. DNA of the CDR3: TGCGCCAGCAGCTTCTACTCCGGGACAGGGACTGAAGCTTTCTTT. Residues: CASSFYSGTGTEAFF. The J gene is TRBJ1-1, the V gene TRBV5-1, with TRBD1 matching over 9 bases. Germline lookup yields CDR1 SGHRS and CDR2 YFSETQ. This CDR3 contains 15 residues. Germline trimming cut 2 bases from V and 5 bases from J; bases unmatched to any gene: 7.

This clonotype has a count of ten or more. This sequence joins TRBV12-3 or TRBV12-4 and TRBJ1-4; D remains unclear. There are 15 residues in the CDR3. V was clipped by 7 bases and J by 7 bases, with 19 bases between them. The chain's CDR3 is CASTLTSGGGEKLFF. In DNA, the CDR3 is TGTGCCAGCACCCTAACGTCAGGCGGAGGTGAAAAACTGTTTTTT.

This clonotype occurred many times. This chain links TRBV2 with TRBJ1-6; possible D gene TRBD1, 5 bases. The CDR3 sequence is 16 residues long. With 6 bases removed from V and 7 bases from J, the gap between germline ends came to 19 bases. Germline V gives CDR1 SNHLY, CDR2 FYNNEI. CDR3 amino acids: CASRPNLVAGNSPLHF. CDR3 in DNA: TGTGCCAGCAGACCTAATCTAGTGGCAGGGAATTCACCCCTCCACTTT.

This clonotype was observed a few times. V usage is TRBV6-1 and J usage is TRBJ1-5, with no clear D. Germline V gives CDR1 MNHNS, CDR2 SASEGT. The V end was cut by 3 bases, the J end by 6 bases, with 9 bases between. The CDR3 totals 13 residues. CDR3 sequence reads: CASSDFPGQPQHF. The CDR3 DNA is TGTGCCAGCAGTGATTTCCCGGGTCAGCCCCAGCATTTT.

This clonotype turned up a few times. The chain joins TRBV7-3 to TRBJ2-2; D might be TRBD1 (5 bases). This CDR3 region has 15 residues. The ends were cut back, 2 bases at V and 0 bases at J, with 7 bases in the middle. From germline, CDR1 is SGHTA and CDR2 FQGTGA. The CDR3 loop is CASSLRTTNTGELFF. As DNA, the CDR3 is TGTGCCAGCAGCTTACGGACAACGAACACCGGGGAGCTGTTTTTT.

This clonotype was observed a handful of times. V is TRBV5-1 and J is TRBJ1-1; 11 bases are shared with TRBD1. Germline V gives CDR1 SGHRS, CDR2 YFSETQ. The CDR3 covers 15 residues. J was trimmed by 4 bases and V by 2 bases; bases with no gene match: 4. The chain's CDR3 is CASSLGTGGITEAFF. The CDR3 DNA reads TGCGCCAGCAGCTTAGGGACAGGGGGAATCACTGAAGCTTTCTTT.

The CDR3 reads CASSEGRASAYNSPLHF. CDR3 DNA: TGTGCCAGCAGCGAGGGAAGAGCGTCCGCCTATAATTCACCCCTCCACTTT. The chain links TRBV27 to TRBJ1-6; no definite D call. V lost 6 bases to trimming and J lost 2 bases, with 17 bases between them. This CDR3 has 17 amino acids. Germline CDR1 MNHEY, CDR2 SMNVEV (reference sequence).